A selection of T cell receptor beta chains follows, all from one sample in a study of T cells in Graves' hyperthyroidism and ophthalmopathy. TCRdb ran MiXCR on the multiplex PCR reads and lists one entry per CDR3 protein. Of nearly 600,000 distinct CDR3 sequences listed, around 14% are singletons. What was sequenced was blood. These receptors originate from a woman under 30 with Graves' ophthalmopathy. Each CDR3 is given with its conserved first and last residue. Clone size is stated in some rows and not others, as once, few, many or a class when expanded.

cdr3_length,clone_size,v_call,cdr3_aa
12,many,TRBV11-3,CASSLDSNEQFF
14,NA,TRBV19,CASSARQGVGEAFF
18,many,TRBV20-1,CSAGGGARGGSSYNEQFF
18,many,TRBV28,CASSLELPASPSSYEQYF
15,NA,TRBV7-2,CASSLAGTSGTTQYF
15,few,TRBV9,CASSPRASGRDTQYF
16,many,TRBV7-9,CASSPLAGGPYNEQFF
14,many,TRBV5-1,CASSLSSGVNEQFF
15,many,TRBV3-1,CASSHGGRSYNEQFF
16,NA,TRBV5-8,CASRVGLPNDRDEQYF
17,NA,TRBV20-1,CSARDTGSSQAKNIQYF
11,many,TRBV28,CASSSDYGYTF
16,few,TRBV5-1,CASSWTPYSPAMTQYF
13,NA,TRBV30,CAWSMQGTGTQYF
14,NA,TRBV5-1,CTSSPYRGSNGYTF
14,once,TRBV29-1,CSVSGTPNNYGYTF
12,NA,TRBV11-1,CASSLAGEGYTF
15,many,TRBV18,CASSPGRLGTYEQYF
17,NA,TRBV11-2,CASSLVSGAGAKNIQYF
15,many,TRBV28,CASTSPGQWTDTQYF
17,many,TRBV11-2,CASSPWGSGEIGDTQYF
15,many,TRBV12-3/TRBV12-4,CASSLGLNGDSPLHF
15,many,TRBV5-5,CASSLIGASNQPQHF
16,many,TRBV5-6,CASSLARGSPSQPQHF
21,few,TRBV6-4,CASKRDTKKETQYFGEETQYF
13,few,TRBV6-2/TRBV6-3,CASSYSLVRGYTF
14,many,TRBV7-9,CASSLEGGGSEQFF
14,NA,TRBV19,CASSIRQLNTEAFF
15,many,TRBV11-2,CASSAGLAGRDTQYF
20,few,TRBV5-1,CASSLGPGGRRRAPYNEQFF
15,NA,TRBV19,CASSTRVANTDTQYF
17,many,TRBV28,CASCSAGSGTPNTEAFF
19,many,TRBV6-5,CASSYVPPTSGGGTGELFF
12,many,TRBV20-1,CSASTLGQPQHF
10,NA,TRBV30,CAWGDNEQFF
15,few,TRBV12-3/TRBV12-4,CASSITGTGVKGYTF
14,NA,TRBV29-1,CSVRTGDSSYEQYF
18,few,TRBV20-1,CSARDRALYMGPYNEQFF
18,NA,TRBV11-1,CASSLEGRGRTGNYGYTF
14,NA,TRBV19,CASREGRDTDTQYF
14,many,TRBV11-2,CASSRSAGGETQYF
14,many,TRBV29-1,CSVVSYGSYNEQFF
14,many,TRBV28,CASRPDRGPTEAFF
12,many,TRBV20-1,CSARGPTYEQYF
17,many,TRBV28,CASSFPPDVERYNEQFF
13,many,TRBV11-2,CASSLDQGNRLFF
15,many,TRBV24-1,CATSETRGTYNEQFF
15,many,TRBV12-3/TRBV12-4,CASIYQGAFGEKLFF
15,many,TRBV6-6,CASSYQYGGDYEQYF
14,few,TRBV7-6,CASSSRDAYYEQYF